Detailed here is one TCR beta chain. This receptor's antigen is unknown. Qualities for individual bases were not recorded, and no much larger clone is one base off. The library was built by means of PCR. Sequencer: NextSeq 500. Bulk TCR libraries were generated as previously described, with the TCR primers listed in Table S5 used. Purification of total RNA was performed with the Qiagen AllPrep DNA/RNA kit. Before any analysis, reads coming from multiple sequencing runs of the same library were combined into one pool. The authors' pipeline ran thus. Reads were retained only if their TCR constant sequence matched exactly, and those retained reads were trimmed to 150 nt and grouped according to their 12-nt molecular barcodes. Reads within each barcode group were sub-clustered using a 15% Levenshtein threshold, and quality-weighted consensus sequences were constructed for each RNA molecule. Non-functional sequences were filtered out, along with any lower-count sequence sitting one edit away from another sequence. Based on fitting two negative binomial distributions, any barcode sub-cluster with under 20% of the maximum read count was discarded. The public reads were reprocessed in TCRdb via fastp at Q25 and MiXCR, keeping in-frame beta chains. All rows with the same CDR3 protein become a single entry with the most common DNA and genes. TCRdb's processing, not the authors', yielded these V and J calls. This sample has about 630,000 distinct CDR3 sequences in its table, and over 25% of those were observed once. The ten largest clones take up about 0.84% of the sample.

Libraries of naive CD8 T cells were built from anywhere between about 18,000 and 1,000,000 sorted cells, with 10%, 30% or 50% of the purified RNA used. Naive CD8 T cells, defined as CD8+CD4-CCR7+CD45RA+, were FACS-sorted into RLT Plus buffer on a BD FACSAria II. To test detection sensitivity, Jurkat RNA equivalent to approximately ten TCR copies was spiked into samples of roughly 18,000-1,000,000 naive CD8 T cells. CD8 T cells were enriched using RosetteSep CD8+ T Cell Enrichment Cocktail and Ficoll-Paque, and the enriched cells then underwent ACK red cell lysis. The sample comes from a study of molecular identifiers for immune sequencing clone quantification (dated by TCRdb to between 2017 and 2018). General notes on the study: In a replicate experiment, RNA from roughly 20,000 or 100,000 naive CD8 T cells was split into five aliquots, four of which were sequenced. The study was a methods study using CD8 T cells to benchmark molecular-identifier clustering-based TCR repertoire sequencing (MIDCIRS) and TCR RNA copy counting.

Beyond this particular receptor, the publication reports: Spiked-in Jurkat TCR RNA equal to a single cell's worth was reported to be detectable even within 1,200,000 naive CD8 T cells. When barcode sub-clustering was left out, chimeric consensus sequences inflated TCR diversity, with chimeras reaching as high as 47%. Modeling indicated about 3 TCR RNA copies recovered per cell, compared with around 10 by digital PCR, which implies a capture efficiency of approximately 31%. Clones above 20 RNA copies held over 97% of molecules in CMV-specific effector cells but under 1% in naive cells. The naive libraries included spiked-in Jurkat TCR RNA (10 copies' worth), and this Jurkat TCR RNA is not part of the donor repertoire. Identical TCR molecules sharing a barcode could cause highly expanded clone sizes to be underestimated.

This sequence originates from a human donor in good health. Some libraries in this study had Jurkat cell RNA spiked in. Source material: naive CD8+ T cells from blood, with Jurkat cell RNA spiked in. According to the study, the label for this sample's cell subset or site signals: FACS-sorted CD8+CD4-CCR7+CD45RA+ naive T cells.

The DNA is as follows: TGTGCCTGGAGTGCTAGGACAGGGGAGTTCTTC. Its protein reads: CAWSARTGEFF. This chain joins TRBV30 to TRBJ2-1, and 9 junction bases match TRBD1. V has 1 base trimmed and J has 14 bases trimmed; junction bases matching no gene number 3. CDR1 and CDR2 (GTSNPN, SVGIG) derive from the germline V gene (reference sequence). The CDR3 holds 11 amino acids from the cysteine to the phenylalanine. Of the read, only the CDR3 DNA is kept; its 33 bases are in frame from base 1.